The 2 T cell receptor beta chains given below trace back to one sample, sequenced in a study of T cells after yellow fever vaccination. Each CDR3 protein gets one entry after TCRdb re-called the 5' RACE reads with MiXCR. The data show about 400,000 distinct CDR3 sequences, around 6.5% seen once. This material consisted of PBMCs, taken 5 days after the yellow fever booster vaccination. The receptors stem from a man aged 30 to 45 who received the YFV17D yellow fever vaccine.

This clonotype has more than one count but fewer than ten. CDR3 coding DNA: TGTGCCATCAGTGAGTCAGTGAGGCAGCGTCCTAGCGACAACACCGGGGAGCTGTTTTTT. It codes for CAISESVRQRPSDNTGELFF. The V call is TRBV10-3, the J call TRBJ2-2; a possible D gene is TRBD2 (6 bases). Trimming removed 0 bases at V and 2 bases at J, with 22 bases between. The germline gives CDR1 ENHRY, CDR2 SYGVKD. This CDR3 has 20 amino acids.

In its sample, this clonotype was seen a few times. This chain connects TRBV6-1 to TRBJ2-1; a weak D match, TRBD2 (6 bases). V shed 5 bases and J shed 0 bases, with 11 bases lying between them. The CDR3 contains 15 residues. Germline assignment: CDR1 MNHNS and CDR2 SASEGT. CDR3 region: CASSKGLLSYNEQFF. CDR3 sequence (DNA): TGTGCCAGCAGTAAGGGACTCCTCTCCTACAATGAGCAGTTCTTC.